This T cell receptor beta chain was found in a study of blood T cell repertoires in COVID-19. Study background: Acute-phase and convalescent COVID-19 samples originated in the United States, Italy and Spain. The analysed material was cDNA or gDNA that came from T cells, B-cell-depleted T cells, or PBMCs.

Original methodology: Reference gene primer amplification yielded estimated nucleated cell counts. Only in-frame clones appear in the TCRdb table, and some are missing; sequencing was by immunoSEQ multiplex PCR. V, J and clone size derive from that table, while D and trimming were established from the DNA sequence. This repertoire shows approximately 100,000 clones, about 89% found once; its top ten account for about 18%. The trim removed 4 bases at V and 10 bases at J, leaving 11 bases unmatched. The CDR3 consists of 15 residues. Germline values: CDR1 KGHDR, CDR2 SFDVKD. In its sample, this clone was seen once.

Sequenced material: peripheral blood. The chain employs TRBV24-1 and TRBJ2-3, with 9 positions matching TRBD2. The receptor's source is a human donor with acute or convalescent COVID-19. The donor label of this sample is uncertain. The CDR3 region is CATSDLTSGGFAQYF. CDR3 coding DNA: TGTGCCACCAGTGACCTGACTAGCGGTGGCTTTGCGCAGTATTTT.